This passage covers 27 T cell receptor beta chains from one sample sequenced in a study of blood T cell repertoires in COVID-19. Here immunoSEQ multiplex PCR was the method, and the copy in TCRdb shows in-frame clones only, minus some. The sample contains approximately 97,000 clones, roughly 92% of which appear only once. The sequencing input was peripheral blood. Receptor source: a woman aged 50 to 65 with COVID-19, enrolled during active disease.

The table lists this clone with a few counts. This chain links TRBV6-6 with TRBJ1-3; a possible D gene is TRBD1 (6 bases). Germline V gene lookup returns CDR1 MNHNY and CDR2 SVGAGI (reference sequence). The length of the CDR3 is 14 residues. V was cut by 6 bases and J by 8 bases, with 17 bases left in between. The CDR3 bases are TGTGCCAGCAGGCCCTCGTCCCCAGGGGACACCATATATTTT. It translates to CASRPSSPGDTIYF.

The chain recombines TRBV5-6 with TRBJ1-5; 10 bases are a match to TRBD1. V lost 4 bases, J lost 1 base, and 11 bases stayed unmatched. CDR1 is SGHDT, CDR2 YYEEEE, per germline. This CDR3 region has 18 residues. The CDR3 loop is CASSLRHGTGASNQPQHF. CDR3 nucleotide sequence: TGTGCCAGCAGCCTTCGCCACGGGACAGGGGCCAGCAATCAGCCCCAGCATTTT.

CDR3 bases: TGTGCCAGCAGCCCACAGGGACGGGTCTACGAGCAGTACGTC. Translating gives CASSPQGRVYEQYV. This chain uses TRBV3-1 (or the pseudogene TRBV3-2) with TRBJ2-7; possibly TRBD1 for D (6 bases). The CDR3 totals 14 residues. Germline loops: CDR1 LGHDT, CDR2 YNNKEL (reference sequence). Trimming took off 4 bases at V and 3 bases at J, with 13 bases between the two ends.

V usage is TRBV28 and J usage is TRBJ1-4; 8 bases agree with TRBD1. The CDR3 has 15 amino acids. The V gene's germline CDR1 is MDHEN and CDR2 SYDVKM. The V and J ends lost 6 bases and 14 bases, in that order; junction bases with no gene match: 17. Here the CDR3 reads CASSNPASGGRNLFF. CDR3 bases: TGTGCCAGCAGCAATCCCGCGTCAGGGGGCAGGAATCTGTTTTTT. Supplemented by reference TRBV28 and TRBJ1-4, the full variable domain reads DVKVTQSSRYLVKRTGEKVFLECVQDMDHENMFWYRQDPGLGLRLIYFSYDVKMKEKGDIPEGYSVSREKKERFSLILESASTNQTSMYLCASSNPASGGRNLFFGSGTQLSVL.

This clone was counted a single time. The CDR3 nucleotides are TGCGCCAGCAGCTCACAATCGACAGGGGGGAGTGAAGCTTTCTTT. This codes for CASSSQSTGGSEAFF. V and J are TRBV5-1 and TRBJ1-1; 9 bases align to TRBD1. J gave up 7 bases and V 3 bases, and 10 bases lay outside the gene matches. This CDR3 has 15 amino acids. CDR1 is SGHRS, CDR2 YFSETQ, per germline.

This chain connects TRBV29-1 to TRBJ2-6; no clear D gene. The CDR3 sequence is 13 residues long. V was shortened by 4 bases and J by 4 bases, with 8 bases between the two germline ends. CDR1 and CDR2 from the germline V gene are SQVTM and ANQGSEA. CDR3 protein: CSVGGYGANVLTF. The CDR3 region has the DNA TGCAGCGTTGGAGGTTACGGGGCCAACGTCCTGACTTTC.

V usage is TRBV28 and J usage is TRBJ2-2; the D is unclear. Germline V lookup: CDR1 MDHEN, CDR2 SYDVKM. The CDR3 sequence is 11 residues long. V lost 6 bases to trimming and J lost 7 bases, with 6 bases between them. The CDR3 DNA is TGTGCCAGCAGGAGAAGCGGGGAGCTGTTTTTT. Its protein is CASRRSGELFF.

The chain carries TRBV19 and TRBJ1-4; D is ambiguous. Trimming removed 11 bases at V and 5 bases at J, with 15 bases between. The germline gives CDR1 LNHDA, CDR2 SQIVND (reference sequence). The CDR3 spans 13 residues. In DNA, the CDR3 is TGTGCCTCGGGGTCTGACTTGAATGAAAAACTGTTTTTT. It specifies CASGSDLNEKLFF.

The chain has TRBV5-8 and TRBJ1-2, with D perhaps TRBD1 (5 bases). The germline CDR1 and CDR2 sequences are SGHTS and YDEGEE. V gave up 5 bases and J gave up 5 bases, with 10 bases separating them. This CDR3 comprises 12 residues. This CDR3 is CASSWGGYGYTF. CDR3 bases: TGTGCCAGCAGTTGGGGGGGGTATGGCTACACCTTC.

The V gene is TRBV6-5, the J gene TRBJ1-1; no definite D call. V lost 2 bases, J lost 1 base, and 8 bases lay in between. The CDR3 totals 14 residues. Per germline, CDR1 MNHEY and CDR2 SVGAGI. The CDR3 nucleotides read TGTGCCAGCAGTTACGGAGCAGAGAACACTGAAGCTTTCTTT. Its translation is CASSYGAENTEAFF.

As for this clone: The final CDR3 position lacks the conserved phenylalanine or tryptophan, pointing to a likely read error. The DNA is omitted, as the CDR3 cannot be located on it reliably, and the CDR3 follows TCRdb's listing. The chain carries TRBV5-1 and TRBJ2-7; the table's D call of TRBD2 was not tested on the DNA. The V gene's germline CDR1 is SGHRS and CDR2 YFSETQ. The CDR3 adds up to 8 amino acids, both ends counted. CDR3 protein: CASSLFEG.

The V and J genes are TRBV27 and TRBJ1-2; 10 positions match TRBD1. Germline V CDR1 and CDR2: MNHEY, SMNVEV (reference sequence). The CDR3 is 17 amino acids. V lost 0 bases, J lost 1 base, and 5 bases stayed unmatched. CDR3 bases: TGTGCCAGCAGTTTATCGACCGGGGACAGGGGTAACTATGGCTACACCTTC. It is translated as CASSLSTGDRGNYGYTF.

The gene calls are TRBV2 and TRBJ1-5, with D possibly matching TRBD1 (6 bases). The CDR3 covers 12 residues. V was clipped by 8 bases and J by 2 bases, with 7 bases between them. CDR1 is SNHLY and CDR2 is FYNNEI in the germline V gene. The CDR3 DNA follows: TGTGCCAGCGCAGGGGGCAATCAGCCCCAGCATTTT. It yields the protein CASAGGNQPQHF.

The chain carries TRBV5-1 and TRBJ2-2; D ambiguous. Germline V gene data show CDR1 as SGHRS and CDR2 as YFSETQ. V was pared by 5 bases and J by 8 bases, with 13 bases between. The CDR3 sequence is 13 residues long. The CDR3 region is CASRQDSWGELFF. As DNA, the CDR3 is TGCGCCAGCAGACAAGATTCATGGGGGGAGCTGTTTTTT.

The rearrangement joins TRBV9 to TRBJ1-4; the D gene is possibly TRBD1 (5 bases). Trimming removed 5 bases from V and 8 bases from J, with 10 bases in between. CDR1 and CDR2 (germline): SGDLS, YYNGEE. CDR3 length: 12 amino acids. The CDR3 protein is CASRGAGEKLFF. The DNA for the CDR3 is TGTGCCAGCAGAGGGGCAGGAGAAAAACTGTTTTTT.

This chain connects TRBV5-6 to TRBJ1-4, with D hard to call. Germline V gene sequence: CDR1 SGHDT, CDR2 YYEEEE. V dropped 6 bases and J dropped 7 bases, with 22 bases sitting between them. The CDR3 sequence is 16 residues long. The CDR3: CASTHRGVRTGEKLFF. CDR3 nucleotide sequence: TGTGCCAGCACCCATCGGGGAGTCAGGACCGGTGAAAAACTGTTTTTT. Combining the CDR3 with reference TRBV5-6 and TRBJ1-4 gives the whole variable domain DAGVTQSPTHLIKTRGQQVTLRCSPKSGHDTVSWYQQALGQGPQFIFQYYEEEERQRGNFPDRFSGHQFPNYSSELNVNALLLGDSALYLCASTHRGVRTGEKLFFGSGTQLSVL.

The chain uses TRBV19 and TRBJ1-5; TRBD1 might be the D (5 bases). Germline V gives CDR1 LNHDA, CDR2 SQIVND (reference sequence). The CDR3 consists of 17 residues. V lost 1 base and J 4 bases, leaving 17 bases between the germline ends. The CDR3 nucleotides are TGTGCCAGTAGTATAGCCTCCCCCGGGGGGATAAATCAGCCCCAGCATTTT. This gives the protein CASSIASPGGINQPQHF.

Remarks on this clone: Different DNA sequences within this sample yield the same CDR3. The chain has TRBV2 and TRBJ2-3; 10 nucleotides align to TRBD2. From germline, CDR1 is SNHLY and CDR2 FYNNEI. Trimming took 4 bases from V and 2 from J; bases not matched to a gene: 3. This CDR3 comprises 15 residues. CDR3 residues: CASSASGGPTDTQYF. The CDR3 DNA reads TGTGCCAGCAGTGCTAGCGGGGGCCCCACAGATACGCAGTATTTT.

This rearrangement joins TRBV5-1 to TRBJ1-2, with 7 bases lining up with TRBD1. The CDR3 runs 13 residues. The germline CDR1 and CDR2 sequences are SGHRS and YFSETQ. The ends lost 2 bases at V and 9 bases at J; junction bases unmatched: 7. As DNA, the CDR3 is TGCGCCAGCAGCTTATGGCCGGGACAGAGCTACACCTTC. The encoded protein is CASSLWPGQSYTF.

The gene calls are TRBV21-1 and TRBJ2-4; the table calls TRBD1, which could not be checked here. TRBV21-1 is a pseudogene locus. This CDR3 has 19 residues. The CDR3 reads CASSPHLADRTLAKNIQYF. In nucleotides, the CDR3 is TGTGCCAGCAGCCCCCATCTTGCCGACAGGACTCTAGCCAAAAACATTCAGTACTTC.

The J gene is TRBJ1-3, the V gene TRBV7-9; D remains ambiguous. The V gene lost 6 bases and the J gene lost 0 bases, with 9 bases spanning the gap. Germline CDR1 is SEHNR and CDR2 is FQNEAQ (reference sequence). The CDR3 runs 14 residues. Written as DNA, the CDR3 is TGTGCCAGCAGTTCGAGTATCTCTGGAAACACCATATATTTT. Protein: CASSSSISGNTIYF.

This chain joins TRBV7-8 and TRBJ1-3, with a possible D match to TRBD1 (6 bases). Trimming cost V 0 bases and J 0 bases, with 18 bases left between them. This CDR3 spans 19 amino acids. Germline V gene data show CDR1 as SGHVS and CDR2 as FQNEAQ. CDR3 loop: CASSLARGGILVSGNTIYF. The CDR3 DNA is TGTGCCAGCAGCTTAGCCAGGGGTGGAATACTAGTCTCTGGAAACACCATATATTTT.

The chain uses TRBV25-1 and TRBJ2-7; tentatively, D is TRBD2 (5 bases). This CDR3 is 11 amino acids long. The V end was cut by 5 bases, the J end by 4 bases, with 6 bases between. The V gene's germline CDR1 is MGHDK and CDR2 SYGVNS. The CDR3 protein is CASSRTYEQYF. CDR3 DNA sequence: TGTGCCAGCAGTCGGACTTACGAGCAGTACTTC.

The chain uses TRBV7-2 and TRBJ2-1; 15 bases map to TRBD2. The CDR3 is made up of 18 amino acids. Germline CDR1 and CDR2: SGHTA and FQGNSA. Germline trimming cut 3 bases from V and 0 bases from J; bases unmatched to any gene: 3. CDR3 residues: CASSLGLAGGFSYNEQFF. The DNA for the CDR3 is TGTGCCAGCAGCTTGGGACTAGCGGGGGGTTTCTCCTACAATGAGCAGTTCTTC.

The rearrangement links TRBV7-9 to TRBJ2-2; D call uncertain. The CDR3 contains 14 residues. Germline V gene data show CDR1 as SEHNR and CDR2 as FQNEAQ (reference sequence). The germline V and J ends were trimmed by 7 bases and 6 bases, with 15 bases remaining between them. The CDR3 DNA reads as TGTGCCAGCATCCAACTGGAGTTGGCCGGGGAGCTGTTTTTT. This encodes CASIQLELAGELFF. The complete variable domain, with remaining parts taken from reference TRBV7-9 and TRBJ2-2, reads DTGVSQNPRHKITKRGQNVTFRCDPISEHNRLYWYRQTLGQGPEFLTYFQNEAQLEKSRLLSDRFSAERPKGSFSTLEIQRTEQGDSAMYLCASIQLELAGELFFGEGSRLTVL.

The genes are TRBV29-1 and TRBJ2-7; TRBD1 agrees at 9 bases. The CDR3 spans 15 residues. Germline CDR1 SQVTM, CDR2 ANQGSEA. Trimming at V came to 0 bases and at J to 1 base, leaving 4 bases not matched to a gene. CDR3 DNA sequence: TGCAGCGTTGAAGATGCGGGACAGGGTTCCTACGAGCAGTACTTC. Translation gives CSVEDAGQGSYEQYF.

The chain joins TRBV14 to TRBJ1-1, with a tentative D call TRBD1 (5 bases). The ends were cut back, 4 bases at V and 11 bases at J, with 14 bases in the middle. The CDR3 is 12 amino acids. CDR1 SGHDN and CDR2 FVKESK come from the germline V gene. The CDR3 nucleotides are TGTGCCAGCAGCCCTGGGGGAGGGGTGGCTTTCTTT. It is translated as CASSPGGGVAFF.